This TCR beta chain comes out of a study of blood T cell repertoires in COVID-19. Study summary: T cells, B-cell-depleted T cells, or PBMCs provided the cDNA or gDNA that served as material.

Germline CDR1 reads SGHDN; CDR2 reads FVKESK. This CDR3 has 17 amino acids. Trimming took 6 bases from V and 4 from J; bases not matched to a gene: 9. TCRdb's copy holds only in-frame clones and misses some; the assay was immunoSEQ multiplex PCR. The table has fewer than 700,000 clones, 85% to 90% seen once. Followed over time, Seattle patients had been enrolled while infection was active. The source of this sequence is a woman in her 50s with COVID-19, enrolled during active disease. The chain has TRBV14 and TRBJ2-6; 10 bases are shared with TRBD2. What was sequenced was peripheral blood. CDR3 bases: TGTGCCAGCAGTCAAAGCGGGGGGGCCGAAGGGGCCAACGTCCTGACTTTC. Amino acids: CASSQSGGAEGANVLTF.